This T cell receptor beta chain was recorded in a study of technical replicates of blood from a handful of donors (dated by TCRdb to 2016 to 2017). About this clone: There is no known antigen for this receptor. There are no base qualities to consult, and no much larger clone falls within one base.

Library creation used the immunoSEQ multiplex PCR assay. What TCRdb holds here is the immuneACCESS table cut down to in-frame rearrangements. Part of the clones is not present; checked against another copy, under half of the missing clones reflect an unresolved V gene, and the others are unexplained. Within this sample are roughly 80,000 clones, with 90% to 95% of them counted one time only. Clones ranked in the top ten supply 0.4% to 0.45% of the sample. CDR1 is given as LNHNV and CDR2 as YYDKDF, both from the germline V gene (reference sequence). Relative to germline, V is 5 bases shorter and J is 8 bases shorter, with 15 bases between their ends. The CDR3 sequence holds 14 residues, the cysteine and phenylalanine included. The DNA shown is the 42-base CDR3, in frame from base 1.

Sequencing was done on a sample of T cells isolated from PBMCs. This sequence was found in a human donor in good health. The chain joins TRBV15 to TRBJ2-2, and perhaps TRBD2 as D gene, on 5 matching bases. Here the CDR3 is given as CATSPTAEVGELFF. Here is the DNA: TGTGCCACCAGCCCTACTGCGGAGGTTGGGGAGCTGTTTTTT.